Presented here are 21 T cell receptor beta chains from one specimen sequenced in a study of T cells in Graves' hyperthyroidism and ophthalmopathy. The investigators amplified TCR beta CDR3 regions from RNA transcripts. TCR CDR3 underwent first-round RT-PCR with the HTBI primer set. A single record per CDR3 protein comes from TCRdb applying MiXCR to the multiplex PCR reads. The repertoire holds fewer than 600,000 distinct CDR3 sequences, with around 13% as singletons. The material sequenced was blood. The receptor source for this set is a woman between 40 and 50 years old with Graves' hyperthyroidism.

This clonotype was seen repeatedly, ten times or more. The chain employs TRBV12-3 or TRBV12-4 and TRBJ1-1; D uncertain. This CDR3 is 13 amino acids long. V was shortened by 5 bases and J by 0 bases, with 7 bases between the two germline ends. CDR3 bases: TGTGCCAGCAGTGAATACATGAACACTGAAGCTTTCTTT. Amino acids: CASSEYMNTEAFF.

This clonotype was detected many times. The V and J genes are TRBV28 and TRBJ2-7; 9 bases map to TRBD2. In germline, CDR1 is MDHEN, CDR2 SYDVKM. V lost 5 bases and J lost 1; bases outside the gene matches: 6. The CDR3 extends over 15 amino acids. CDR3 sequence (DNA): TGTGCCAGCAGTCTATTAGCGGGAGAGTCCTACGAGCAGTACTTC. Its protein product is CASSLLAGESYEQYF.

Many counts were recorded for this clonotype. V is TRBV3-1 and J is TRBJ2-5; D gene ambiguous. The germline gives CDR1 LGHDT, CDR2 YNNKEL (reference sequence). CDR3 length: 15 amino acids. Deletions cut 3 bases from V and 2 bases from J, with 13 bases between. CDR3 sequence reads: CASSHLMGPQETQYF. The CDR3 DNA follows: TGTGCCAGCAGCCATTTGATGGGCCCGCAAGAGACCCAGTACTTC.

The CDR3 coding sequence is TGCGCCAGCAGCTTGGGCAGGGACTACAATGAGCAGTTCTTC. It translates to CASSLGRDYNEQFF. The chain has TRBV5-1 and TRBJ2-1, with D perhaps matching TRBD1 (5 bases). CDR1 and CDR2 (germline): SGHRS, YFSETQ. This CDR3 has 14 amino acids. V was shortened by 0 bases and J by 3 bases, with 7 bases between the two germline ends. The variable domain in full, with the rest retrieved from reference TRBV5-1 and TRBJ2-1, is KAGVTQTPRYLIKTRGQQVTLSCSPISGHRSVSWYQQTPGQGLQFLFEYFSETQRNKGNFPGRFSGRQFSNSRSEMNVSTLELGDSALYLCASSLGRDYNEQFFGPGTRLTVL.

The sample holds a few counts of this clonotype. The chain couples TRBV5-6 to TRBJ2-5, with TRBD1 matching over 8 bases. The CDR3 is made up of 16 amino acids. V lost 4 bases to trimming and J lost 3 bases; unmatched junction nucleotides: 11. Germline V lookup: CDR1 SGHDT, CDR2 YYEEEE. The CDR3 is CASSTLGAGGKETQYF. Written as DNA, the CDR3 is TGTGCCAGCAGCACCCTGGGAGCAGGGGGCAAAGAGACCCAGTACTTC.

The table lists this clonotype with many counts. The chain carries TRBV27 and TRBJ1-1; D remains unclear. This CDR3 spans 14 amino acids. V lost 2 bases and J 0 bases, leaving 7 bases between the germline ends. Germline V gene lookup returns CDR1 MNHEY and CDR2 SMNVEV (reference sequence). CDR3 DNA: TGTGCCAGCAGTTTAAGATCGGTGAACACTGAAGCTTTCTTT. The encoded protein is CASSLRSVNTEAFF.

The chain links TRBV9 to TRBJ1-1, with 8 bases aligning to TRBD1. CDR3 size: 15 residues. The germline CDR1 and CDR2 sequences are SGDLS and YYNGEE. J lost 1 base, V lost 3 bases, and 5 bases had no gene match. The CDR3 spells CASSAGGQANTEAFF. The CDR3 DNA reads TGTGCCAGCAGCGCCGGGGGACAGGCGAACACTGAAGCTTTCTTT.

This clonotype was recorded many times. The J gene is TRBJ2-7, the V gene TRBV12-3 or TRBV12-4; TRBD1 matches at 12 bases. The junction had 4 bases not matched to a gene; V was cut back by 6 bases and J by 4 bases. The CDR3 is 14 residues long. The CDR3 DNA reads as TGTGCCAGCAGGGGGGGACAGGGGGCATACGAGCAGTACTTC. Encoded protein: CASRGGQGAYEQYF.

Worth noting for this clonotype: One end of the junction fails to match germline, which may point to a read error. The chain carries TRBV5-1 and TRBJ2-5; tentatively, D is TRBD1 (6 bases). Germline V lookup: CDR1 SGHRS, CDR2 YFSETQ. The CDR3 consists of 17 residues. The CDR3 DNA reads TGCGCCAGCAGCTCGGGCGGTGGCAGGGGAGTACAAGAGGCCCAGTACTTC. Protein product: CASSSGGGRGVQEAQYF.

Ten or more counts support this clonotype. This chain links TRBV28 with TRBJ2-7; TRBD2 agrees at 7 bases. Trimming removed 10 bases from V and 3 bases from J; junction bases left unmatched: 9. Germline V lookup: CDR1 MDHEN, CDR2 SYDVKM. This CDR3 has 13 residues. The CDR3 sequence: CATKGGSIYEQYF. As DNA, the CDR3 is TGTGCCACCAAGGGAGGGAGTATCTACGAGCAGTACTTC.

A note on this clonotype: A read error may explain this, as a much larger clone is one base away. This chain uses TRBV18 with TRBJ2-2; maybe TRBD2 (6 bases). There are 17 residues in the CDR3. V lost 1 base and J lost 5, with 17 bases in between. Germline-derived CDR1 and CDR2 are KGHSH and LQKENI. This CDR3 is CASSPRRLVGVTGELFF. Here the CDR3 DNA reads TGTGCCAGCTCACCACGGAGACTAGTGGGAGTTACCGGGGAGCTGTTTTTT.

This clonotype was seen a handful of times. The chain couples TRBV19 to TRBJ2-1, with D uncertain. With 1 base removed from V and 8 bases from J, the gap between germline ends came to 12 bases. Germline-derived CDR1 and CDR2 are LNHDA and SQIVND (reference sequence). CDR3 length equals 14 residues. The CDR3 region has the DNA TGTGCCAGTAGTATAGTGAACGCCCTCGATGAGCAGTTCTTC. Its protein product is CASSIVNALDEQFF.

This clonotype was seen a handful of times. This chain joins TRBV28 and TRBJ2-5; 7 bases map to TRBD2. The germline gives CDR1 MDHEN, CDR2 SYDVKM. The CDR3 has 16 amino acids. J gave up 3 bases and V 3 bases, and 10 bases lay outside the gene matches. The DNA for the CDR3 is TGTGCCAGCAGTTTGTTAACTAGCGTAATTGAAGAGACCCAGTACTTC. This encodes CASSLLTSVIEETQYF.

This clonotype was found a few times. The chain's CDR3 is CASSHDTSFGDEQYF. The CDR3 nucleotides are TGCGCCAGCAGCCATGATACTAGCTTCGGGGACGAGCAGTACTTC. This sequence joins TRBV4-1 and TRBJ2-7; D perhaps matches TRBD2 (6 bases). Trimming shortened V by 3 bases and J by 5 bases, and 17 bases separated the two germline ends. Germline CDR1 and CDR2: MGHRA and YSYEKL. CDR3 size: 15 residues.

This clonotype is a singleton in its sample. V gene TRBV7-9 combines with J gene TRBJ2-1; no clear D gene. This CDR3 contains 13 residues. The germline gives CDR1 SEHNR, CDR2 FQNEAQ (reference sequence). V lost 2 bases and J lost 9, with 11 bases in between. The chain's CDR3 is CASSLIDLSEQFF. The CDR3 DNA reads TGTGCCAGCAGCTTAATTGACCTCAGTGAGCAGTTCTTC.

This clonotype was found many times. This rearrangement joins TRBV24-1 to TRBJ1-2, with TRBD1 matching 7 bases. Looked up from germline, CDR1 is KGHDR and CDR2 is SFDVKD. J gave up 5 bases and V 9 bases, and 8 bases lay outside the gene matches. This CDR3 comprises 13 residues. The CDR3 here is CATSGTETYGYTF. The DNA for the CDR3 is TGTGCCACCTCAGGGACAGAGACGTATGGCTACACCTTC.

The chain links TRBV14 to TRBJ2-2, with a possible D match to TRBD2 (6 bases). CDR1 and CDR2 (germline): SGHDN, FVKESK. The ends were cut back, 0 bases at V and 2 bases at J, with 10 bases in the middle. The CDR3 covers 16 residues. CDR3 protein: CASSQDAGSNTGELFF. The DNA for the CDR3 is TGTGCCAGCAGCCAAGATGCGGGGAGCAACACCGGGGAGCTGTTTTTT. Combining the CDR3 with reference TRBV14 and TRBJ2-2 gives the whole variable domain EAGVTQFPSHSVIEKGQTVTLRCDPISGHDNLYWYRRVMGKEIKFLLHFVKESKQDESGMPNNRFLAERTGGTYSTLKVQPAELEDSGVYFCASSQDAGSNTGELFFGEGSRLTVL.

This chain's CDR3 is CASRWDRATCEQYF. The CDR3 DNA sequence: TGCGCCAGCAGGTGGGACAGGGCCACCTGCGAGCAGTACTTC. The V and J genes are TRBV5-1 and TRBJ2-7; TRBD1 aligns across 9 bases. The V gene's germline CDR1 is SGHRS and CDR2 YFSETQ. The CDR3 runs 14 residues. V dropped 5 bases and J dropped 6; count of bases not matched to a gene: 9.

This clonotype has at least ten counts. The rearrangement joins TRBV5-1 to TRBJ2-1, with D uncertain. The CDR3 extends over 16 amino acids. Germline lookup yields CDR1 SGHRS and CDR2 YFSETQ. V was cut by 4 bases and J by 0 bases, with 14 bases left in between. CDR3 sequence: CASSPVGLSSYNEQFF. In nucleotides, the CDR3 is TGCGCCAGCAGCCCGGTAGGGCTTAGCTCCTACAATGAGCAGTTCTTC. Supplemented by reference TRBV5-1 and TRBJ2-1, the full variable domain reads KAGVTQTPRYLIKTRGQQVTLSCSPISGHRSVSWYQQTPGQGLQFLFEYFSETQRNKGNFPGRFSGRQFSNSRSEMNVSTLELGDSALYLCASSPVGLSSYNEQFFGPGTRLTVL.

This clonotype was counted at least ten times. The chain carries TRBV29-1 and TRBJ2-5; perhaps TRBD1 as D (6 bases). Germline assignment: CDR1 SQVTM and CDR2 ANQGSEA. The CDR3 contains 11 residues. V gave up 3 bases and J gave up 6 bases, with 8 bases separating them. CDR3 DNA: TGCAGCGTTGACAGGGGTCAGACCCAGTACTTC. It codes for CSVDRGQTQYF.

This clonotype appeared many times. The CDR3 nucleotides are TGTGCCAGTAGTTCCCGGACTAGCGGGGAGAGCTCTGGGGCCAACGTCCTGACTTTC. This translates into CASSSRTSGESSGANVLTF. This sequence joins TRBV19 and TRBJ2-6; 12 bases are a match to TRBD2. V lost 5 bases to trimming and J lost 0 bases; unmatched junction nucleotides: 8. CDR1 LNHDA and CDR2 SQIVND come from the germline V gene (reference sequence). The CDR3 has 19 amino acids.